These 24 T cell receptor beta chains came from one sample sequenced in a study. TCRdb analysed the RT-PCR reads with MiXCR anew, one entry per CDR3 protein. The profile shows fewer than 800,000 distinct CDR3 sequences, 13% to 15% of them singletons. Specimen: memory CD4+ T cells from blood. The receptors derive from a female donor in good health, serving as a healthy control.

This clonotype was seen more than once but under ten times. In DNA form, the CDR3 reads TGTGCCAGCAGTTTTAATCAGGGACCCTACGAGCAGTACTTC. Translation: CASSFNQGPYEQYF. J is TRBJ2-7 and V is TRBV12-3 or TRBV12-4; D tentatively reads TRBD1 or TRBD2 (5 bases each). V lost 3 bases and J 2 bases, leaving 11 bases between the germline ends. This CDR3 has 14 residues.

This clonotype occurred a few times. CDR3 amino acids: CSLAGQGETQYF. The CDR3 nucleotides read TGCAGCTTAGCGGGACAGGGGGAGACCCAGTACTTC. V is TRBV20-1 and J is TRBJ2-5; the match to TRBD1 covers 10 bases. The CDR3 sequence is 12 residues long. The germline gives CDR1 DFQATT, CDR2 SNEGSKA (reference sequence).

The chain is built from TRBV11-2 and TRBJ1-1; D gene unclear. The CDR3 has 13 residues. Trimming stripped 5 bases from V and 3 bases from J, with 10 bases between. The germline gives CDR1 SGHAT, CDR2 FQNNGV. CDR3 amino acids: CASSVGLDTEAFF. The CDR3 DNA reads TGTGCCAGCAGCGTAGGGTTGGACACTGAAGCTTTCTTT.

The gene calls are TRBV6-2 or TRBV6-3 and TRBJ2-2; D tentatively fits TRBD1 or TRBD2 (5 bases each). The CDR3 has 15 amino acids. From germline, CDR1 is MNHEY and CDR2 SVGEGT. The ends were cut back, 0 bases at V and 1 base at J, with 6 bases in the middle. The CDR3 sequence is CASSYSRGNTGELFF. In DNA, the CDR3 is TGTGCCAGCAGTTACTCGAGGGGGAACACCGGGGAGCTGTTTTTT.

This clonotype showed up just a few times. This sequence joins TRBV5-1 and TRBJ2-7; maybe TRBD2 (5 bases). The CDR3 spans 16 residues. Germline V gives CDR1 SGHRS, CDR2 YFSETQ. V lost 6 bases and J lost 2, with 21 bases in between. CDR3 bases: TGCGCCAGCACGGGGTCGCAGATAGGCTGGGCCTACGAGCAGTACTTC. Translated, it gives CASTGSQIGWAYEQYF.

This clonotype came up many times. This chain uses TRBV10-3 with TRBJ1-2, with D possibly matching TRBD1 (6 bases). CDR3 length equals 12 residues. Germline values: CDR1 ENHRY, CDR2 SYGVKD. The ends were cut back, 2 bases at V and 5 bases at J, with 6 bases in the middle. CDR3 sequence reads: CAISERGYGYTF. For the CDR3, the DNA is TGTGCCATCAGTGAGAGGGGGTATGGCTACACCTTC.

A few counts support this clonotype. CDR3 nucleotide sequence: TGTGCCAGCAGCCCGGACCTCTCCTACAATGAGCAGTTCTTC. Translated: CASSPDLSYNEQFF. The chain recombines TRBV7-2 with TRBJ2-1; D call uncertain. The CDR3 has 14 amino acids. V was pared by 5 bases and J by 0 bases, with 8 bases between. Per the germline V gene, CDR1 is SGHTA and CDR2 is FQGNSA.

Only a few counts were recorded for this clonotype. The chain joins TRBV11-2 to TRBJ2-1, with 12 nucleotides matching TRBD2. CDR1 is SGHAT and CDR2 is FQNNGV in the germline V gene. Trimming cost V 8 bases and J 10 bases; bases outside gene matches: 3. This CDR3 has 12 amino acids. The CDR3 protein is CASALAGGEQFF. The CDR3 DNA follows: TGTGCCAGCGCACTAGCGGGAGGCGAGCAGTTCTTC.

The genes are TRBV5-1 and TRBJ2-4; D is perhaps TRBD2 (6 bases). This CDR3 contains 14 residues. With 3 bases removed from V and 1 base from J, the gap between germline ends came to 8 bases. CDR1 is SGHRS and CDR2 is YFSETQ in the germline V gene. The CDR3 nucleotides read TGCGCCAGCAGCTCGGGGGAGGCCAAAAACATTCAGTACTTC. Translation: CASSSGEAKNIQYF.

The chain couples TRBV19 to TRBJ2-3, with D unresolved. This CDR3 is 13 amino acids long. Germline CDR1 and CDR2: LNHDA and SQIVND (reference sequence). V was shortened by 4 bases and J by 4 bases, with 9 bases between the two germline ends. The CDR3 coding sequence is TGTGCCAGTAGTACCGACTCGTCAGATACGCAGTATTTT. It encodes CASSTDSSDTQYF.

The sample holds a few counts of this clonotype. This chain uses TRBV20-1 with TRBJ1-2, with a tentative D call TRBD1 (5 bases). Germline V gives CDR1 DFQATT, CDR2 SNEGSKA (reference sequence). The CDR3 has 15 residues. The V end lost 5 bases, the J end lost 2 bases, and 18 bases lay between the germline ends. CDR3 DNA sequence: TGCAGTGCTTTCCCGACAAACTCAGGGAACTATGGCTACACCTTC. This translates into CSAFPTNSGNYGYTF.

Ten or more counts support this clonotype. The rearrangement links TRBV24-1 to TRBJ2-5; no clear D gene. With 5 bases removed from V and 2 bases from J, the gap between germline ends came to 11 bases. The CDR3 covers 14 residues. Germline V gives CDR1 KGHDR, CDR2 SFDVKD. The CDR3 reads CATSVADGQETQYF. The CDR3, as DNA: TGTGCCACCAGTGTTGCGGACGGTCAAGAGACCCAGTACTTC.

CDR3 residues: CASSLLRQTSGRTRLRTDTQYF. The CDR3 DNA follows: TGTGCCAGCTCCCTACTTCGACAGACTAGCGGGAGAACTAGACTACGCACAGATACGCAGTATTTT. V usage is TRBV18 and J usage is TRBJ2-3; TRBD2 agrees at 12 bases. The V gene's germline CDR1 is KGHSH and CDR2 LQKENI. The CDR3 covers 22 residues. V lost 6 bases to trimming and J lost 1 base; unmatched junction nucleotides: 23.

V is TRBV7-3 and J is TRBJ1-1; no reliable D call. The CDR3 extends over 14 amino acids. Trimming removed 5 bases at V and 1 base at J, with 11 bases between. The germline V gene encodes CDR1 SGHTA and CDR2 FQGTGA. The CDR3: CASSVGPQNTEAFF. The CDR3 region has the DNA TGTGCCAGCAGCGTCGGACCTCAGAACACTGAAGCTTTCTTT. The whole variable domain, filled in from reference TRBV7-3 and TRBJ1-1, reads GAGVSQTPSNKVTEKGKYVELRCDPISGHTALYWYRQSLGQGPEFLIYFQGTGAADDSGLPNDRFFAVRPEGSVSTLKIQRTERGDSAVYLCASSVGPQNTEAFFGQGTRLTVV.

This clonotype was found a few times. The chain couples TRBV28 to TRBJ2-7, with a possible D match to TRBD2 (6 bases). The germline V gene has CDR1 MDHEN and CDR2 SYDVKM. This CDR3 has 13 amino acids. The V gene lost 9 bases and the J gene lost 2 bases, with 14 bases spanning the gap. The CDR3 loop is CASLHSGTYEQYF. The CDR3 coding sequence is TGTGCCAGTCTTCATAGCGGTACCTACGAGCAGTACTTC.

This chain uses TRBV7-9 with TRBJ1-5, with D possibly TRBD1 on 5 matching bases. This CDR3 region has 14 residues. The V gene's germline CDR1 is SEHNR and CDR2 FQNEAQ (reference sequence). Trimming took 4 bases from V and 3 from J, leaving 10 bases between them. CDR3 loop: CASSSGRINQPQHF. In DNA, the CDR3 is TGTGCCAGCAGCTCGGGACGGATCAATCAGCCCCAGCATTTT.

This clonotype was picked up a small number of times. The rearrangement joins TRBV7-2 to TRBJ1-6; D call uncertain. V shed 5 bases and J shed 8 bases, with 4 bases lying between them. The CDR3 is 11 residues long. The germline gives CDR1 SGHTA, CDR2 FQGNSA. The CDR3: CASSRDSPLHF. For the CDR3, the DNA is TGTGCCAGCAGCAGGGATTCACCCCTCCACTTT.

This clonotype was seen ten or more times. The chain joins TRBV4-2 to TRBJ1-1; a possible D gene is TRBD1 (5 bases). Trimming removed 1 base from V and 4 bases from J, with 19 bases in between. Germline CDR1 LGHNA, CDR2 YNFKEQ. The CDR3 extends over 17 amino acids. CDR3: CASSQAPGTGRGTEAFF. The CDR3 bases are TGTGCCAGCAGCCAAGCTCCCGGGACCGGACGGGGCACTGAAGCTTTCTTT.

This chain joins TRBV7-2 and TRBJ2-3; possible D gene TRBD1, 6 bases. This CDR3 is built from 13 residues. Per germline, CDR1 SGHTA and CDR2 FQGNSA. V lost 10 bases and J lost 0, with 11 bases in between. Here the CDR3 reads CATSGQSTDTQYF. As DNA, the CDR3 is TGTGCCACCTCCGGACAGAGCACAGATACGCAGTATTTT.

The chain employs TRBV27 and TRBJ2-5; D tentatively reads TRBD1 or TRBD2 (5 bases each). V was cut by 6 bases and J by 5 bases, with 16 bases left in between. Germline CDR1 reads MNHEY; CDR2 reads SMNVEV (reference sequence). The CDR3 has 14 residues. CDR3 DNA sequence: TGTGCCAGCAGCTTAAAAAGCAGGGAGGAGACCCAGTACTTC. Encoded protein: CASSLKSREETQYF.

The chain carries TRBV4-3 and TRBJ2-7, with D tentatively TRBD1 (7 bases). The CDR3 totals 15 residues. CDR1 and CDR2 from the germline V gene are LGHNA and YSLEER. Trimming removed 1 base from V and 4 bases from J, with 14 bases in between. The CDR3 region has the DNA TGCGCCAGCAGCCAAGGAACAGGGGCGGGGTACGAGCAGTACTTC. Its translation: CASSQGTGAGYEQYF.

This rearrangement joins TRBV2 to TRBJ1-5, with 7 bases lining up with TRBD1. CDR3 size: 14 residues. V gave up 3 bases and J gave up 3 bases; unmatched junction bases: 2. CDR1 and CDR2 (germline): SNHLY, FYNNEI. The CDR3 DNA reads TGTGCCAGCAGTGAGGGACAGAACAATCAGCCCCAGCATTTT. Residues: CASSEGQNNQPQHF.

In its sample, this clonotype was seen a few times. The gene calls are TRBV29-1 and TRBJ1-1, with D unclear. Trimming took 7 bases from V and 4 from J, leaving 13 bases between them. Germline V gene sequence: CDR1 SQVTM, CDR2 ANQGSEA. There are 12 residues in the CDR3. In nucleotides, the CDR3 is TGCAGCGAGTCGGCGGCAGGCACTGAAGCTTTCTTT. Amino acid sequence: CSESAAGTEAFF.

This clonotype was seen many times. The chain joins TRBV5-1 to TRBJ2-7; D ambiguous. V lost 3 bases, J lost 2 bases, and 12 bases lay in between. The CDR3 runs to 14 residues. Germline-derived CDR1 and CDR2 are SGHRS and YFSETQ. In DNA form, the CDR3 reads TGCGCCAGCAGCTCGGACGGTTCTGCCTACGAGCAGTACTTC. It yields the protein CASSSDGSAYEQYF.